These 32 T cell receptor beta chains were sequenced from one sample in a study of cytomegalovirus exposure and HLA in healthy donors. Researchers ran the PCR with 60 Vbeta and 13 Jbeta primers. Measured with immunoSEQ multiplex PCR; TCRdb has only the in-frame clones, and not every one. The table has some 130,000 clones, roughly 79% seen once. Sequencing input: PBMCs. Every receptor here comes from a man under 40 in good health and CMV-seronegative.

A remark on this clone: At one of its ends the junction is not consistent with the germline gene, which may arise from a read error. The V call is TRBV12-5, the J call TRBJ1-1, with D perhaps TRBD1 (6 bases). The CDR3 extends over 12 amino acids. Germline V CDR1 and CDR2: LGHNT, FRNRAP. The CDR3 DNA is TGTGCTAGTGGTTTGACCCAGGGGACACCCAAATTT. It is translated as CASGLTQGTPKF.

The chain uses TRBV9 and TRBJ2-3; the D is unclear. The CDR3 length is 13 residues. V was clipped by 1 base and J by 1 base, with 4 bases between them. Germline V gene lookup returns CDR1 SGDLS and CDR2 YYNGEE. The CDR3 sequence is CASSVQGTDTQYF. In DNA form, the CDR3 reads TGTGCCAGCAGCGTACAGGGCACAGATACGCAGTATTTT.

The table lists this clone with a count of one. V gene TRBV5-8 combines with J gene TRBJ2-3; 8 nucleotides line up with TRBD2. V lost 4 bases, J lost 0 bases, and 7 bases stayed unmatched. Germline V lookup: CDR1 SGHTS, CDR2 YDEGEE. CDR3 length: 16 residues. CDR3 loop: CASSHQLAASTDTQYF. CDR3 nucleotides: TGTGCCAGCAGCCACCAACTAGCGGCTAGCACAGATACGCAGTATTTT.

With regard to this clone: Here the CDR3 omits its conserved ending phenylalanine or tryptophan, so a read error is the likely source. This rearrangement joins TRBV2 to TRBJ2-6; no clear D gene. Trimming removed 7 bases at V and 0 bases at J, with 4 bases between. The germline CDR1 and CDR2 sequences are SNHLY and FYNNEI. This CDR3 region has 13 residues. CDR3 coding DNA: TGTGCCAGCACACTCTCTGGGGCCAACGTCCTGACTGTC. It translates to CASTLSGANVLTV.

This chain joins TRBV5-1 and TRBJ2-1, with 7 bases matching TRBD2. Germline V lookup: CDR1 SGHRS, CDR2 YFSETQ. V lost 8 bases and J lost 0; bases outside the gene matches: 2. The CDR3 length is 13 residues. CDR3 coding DNA: TGCGCCAGTGCGGGGGACTCCTACAATGAGCAGTTCTTC. Translated, it gives CASAGDSYNEQFF.

The J gene is TRBJ2-7, the V gene TRBV11-2; TRBD1 is a possible D gene (5 bases). CDR3 size: 14 residues. Trimming pared 3 bases from V and 3 bases from J, leaving 12 bases between. Germline lookup yields CDR1 SGHAT and CDR2 FQNNGV. CDR3 DNA sequence: TGTGCCAGCAGCTTTGGAGCAGGGATCTACGAGCAGTACTTC. Translation gives CASSFGAGIYEQYF.

This chain uses TRBV19 with TRBJ1-1; D gene uncertain. With 7 bases removed from V and 3 bases from J, the gap between germline ends came to 15 bases. Germline V lookup: CDR1 LNHDA, CDR2 SQIVND (reference sequence). This CDR3 has 14 residues. DNA for the CDR3: TGTGCCAGTACCGCCCCTTGGCCCGACACTGAAGCTTTCTTT. It yields the protein CASTAPWPDTEAFF.

V gene TRBV5-1 combines with J gene TRBJ2-5; D not resolved. This CDR3 contains 14 residues. V dropped 1 base and J dropped 0 bases, with 7 bases sitting between them. Germline V gene lookup returns CDR1 SGHRS and CDR2 YFSETQ. The CDR3 DNA reads TGCGCCAGCAGCTTGCGCGTAAACCAAGAGACCCAGTACTTC. Protein sequence: CASSLRVNQETQYF.

This clone has more than one count but fewer than ten. The J gene is TRBJ2-3, the V gene TRBV29-1, with D perhaps matching TRBD2 (5 bases). This CDR3 comprises 10 residues. Per germline, CDR1 SQVTM and CDR2 ANQGSEA. V was pared by 4 bases and J by 8 bases, with 7 bases between. This chain's CDR3 is CSVARGTQYF. The CDR3 bases are TGCAGCGTTGCTCGGGGTACGCAGTATTTT.

The chain recombines TRBV5-4 with TRBJ2-1; possible D gene TRBD1, 6 bases. This CDR3 comprises 15 residues. V was clipped by 5 bases and J by 0 bases, with 12 bases between them. Germline V lookup: CDR1 SGHNT, CDR2 YYREEE (reference sequence). CDR3: CASSFRGSSYNEQFF. The CDR3 region has the DNA TGTGCCAGCAGTTTCAGGGGTAGCTCCTACAATGAGCAGTTCTTC. The full variable domain, with the rest looked up from reference TRBV5-4 and TRBJ2-1, is ETGVTQSPTHLIKTRGQQVTLRCSSQSGHNTVSWYQQALGQGPQFIFQYYREEENGRGNFPPRFSGLQFPNYSSELNVNALELDDSALYLCASSFRGSSYNEQFFGPGTRLTVL.

The chain couples TRBV5-1 to TRBJ2-1; 9 bases match TRBD2. Germline V gene sequence: CDR1 SGHRS, CDR2 YFSETQ. V gave up 4 bases and J gave up 2 bases; unmatched junction bases: 13. The CDR3 totals 18 residues. The CDR3 here is CASSPETGLAETYNEQFF. CDR3 sequence (DNA): TGCGCCAGCAGCCCGGAGACGGGACTAGCAGAAACCTACAATGAGCAGTTCTTC. The full variable domain, its missing parts supplied by reference TRBV5-1 and TRBJ2-1, is KAGVTQTPRYLIKTRGQQVTLSCSPISGHRSVSWYQQTPGQGLQFLFEYFSETQRNKGNFPGRFSGRQFSNSRSEMNVSTLELGDSALYLCASSPETGLAETYNEQFFGPGTRLTVL.

The chain recombines TRBV5-8 with TRBJ2-5, with TRBD1 matching 10 bases. Germline assignment: CDR1 SGHTS and CDR2 YDEGEE. V gave up 0 bases and J gave up 7 bases; unmatched junction bases: 9. This CDR3 is 16 amino acids long. CDR3 amino acids: CASSLGDRGPLWTQYF. DNA of the CDR3: TGTGCCAGCAGCTTGGGGGACAGGGGTCCCCTTTGGACCCAGTACTTC.

This clone showed up just once. The chain has TRBV27 and TRBJ2-1; 14 nucleotides line up with TRBD2. The CDR3 runs to 16 residues. CDR1 MNHEY and CDR2 SMNVEV come from the germline V gene (reference sequence). With V trimmed by 6 bases and J by 6 bases, 7 bases remained unmatched. DNA for the CDR3: TGTGCCAGCAGCATAGGGGGACTAGCGGGAGTCAATGAGCAGTTCTTC. Encoded protein: CASSIGGLAGVNEQFF.

The chain combines TRBV6-6 with TRBJ2-7; TRBD1 matches at 8 bases. Germline CDR1 reads MNHNY; CDR2 reads SVGAGI (reference sequence). This CDR3 has 14 amino acids. V was clipped by 4 bases and J by 5 bases; unmatched bases: 7. CDR3 region: CASSSRTGFHEQYF. The CDR3 bases are TGTGCCAGCAGTTCGCGGACAGGGTTCCACGAGCAGTACTTC.

This clone has only a few counts. The gene calls are TRBV7-8 and TRBJ2-2; no firm D call. The CDR3 has 12 amino acids. Trimming took off 10 bases at V and 5 bases at J, with 11 bases between the two ends. Germline V gene lookup returns CDR1 SGHVS and CDR2 FQNEAQ. The CDR3 bases are TGTGCCACCTACCCTCGGACCGGGGAGCTGTTTTTT. Translating gives CATYPRTGELFF.

This clone appeared once. This chain uses TRBV29-1 with TRBJ2-7; the match to TRBD1 covers 10 bases. The CDR3 covers 14 residues. Germline values: CDR1 SQVTM, CDR2 ANQGSEA. The trim removed 6 bases at V and 5 bases at J, leaving 10 bases unmatched. CDR3 sequence reads: CSVLGGQGIDEQYF. DNA for the CDR3: TGCAGCGTGTTGGGGGGACAGGGGATAGACGAGCAGTACTTC.

The chain has TRBV7-9 and TRBJ2-5; possibly TRBD1 for D (5 bases). Trimming left V 6 bases short and J 5 bases short, with 19 bases between. Per germline, CDR1 SEHNR and CDR2 FQNEAQ (reference sequence). The CDR3 consists of 15 residues. CDR3 in amino acids: CASRRALKGWETQYF. DNA of the CDR3: TGTGCCAGCAGAAGAGCGCTTAAGGGGTGGGAGACCCAGTACTTC.

J is TRBJ1-5 and V is TRBV30; 7 bases are shared with TRBD1. This CDR3 is built from 14 residues. Germline V gene data show CDR1 as GTSNPN and CDR2 as SVGIG (reference sequence). V lost 5 bases to trimming and J lost 6 bases; unmatched junction nucleotides: 10. CDR3 nucleotides: TGTGCCTGGGACCGACAGGGAGGAGGTCAGCCCCAGCATTTT. This codes for CAWDRQGGGQPQHF.

This chain uses TRBV30 with TRBJ1-1; D unclear. The CDR3 contains 14 residues. V shed 1 base and J shed 4 bases, with 13 bases lying between them. Germline assignment: CDR1 GTSNPN and CDR2 SVGIG (reference sequence). CDR3: CAWSALEGGTEAFF. CDR3 bases: TGTGCCTGGAGTGCCCTTGAGGGTGGCACTGAAGCTTTCTTT. The complete variable domain, with remaining parts taken from reference TRBV30 and TRBJ1-1, reads SQTIHQWPATLVQPVGSPLSLECTVEGTSNPNLYWYRQAAGRGLQLLFYSVGIGQISSEVPQNLSASRPQDRQFILSSKKLLLSDSGFYLCAWSALEGGTEAFFGQGTRLTVV.

This chain joins TRBV2 and TRBJ1-5; D might be TRBD1 (5 bases). The CDR3 length is 14 residues. CDR1 is SNHLY, CDR2 FYNNEI, per germline. Trimming removed 6 bases from V and 2 bases from J, with 11 bases in between. The CDR3 here is CASSQGLGNQPQHF. In nucleotides, the CDR3 is TGTGCCAGCAGCCAGGGTTTGGGCAATCAGCCCCAGCATTTT.

This chain joins TRBV5-1 and TRBJ2-3, with TRBD2 matching over 8 bases. Germline CDR1 is SGHRS and CDR2 is YFSETQ. This CDR3 is built from 18 residues. Losses at the gene ends were 4 bases for V and 0 bases for J; bases not matched to a gene: 13. The CDR3 nucleotides read TGCGCCAGCAGCGTCCCCTTTCAACTAGCGGAAAGCACAGATACGCAGTATTTT. Translating gives CASSVPFQLAESTDTQYF.

The sample holds one count of this clone. This chain uses TRBV9 with TRBJ1-1, with 9 bases that match TRBD1. V dropped 0 bases and J dropped 4; count of bases not matched to a gene: 4. The CDR3 runs to 15 residues. In germline, CDR1 is SGDLS, CDR2 YYNGEE. DNA of the CDR3: TGTGCCAGCAGCGTAGGGGGGACAGGGACCACTGAAGCTTTCTTT. This encodes CASSVGGTGTTEAFF.

The chain links TRBV9 to TRBJ2-3, with D possibly being TRBD2 (6 bases). CDR1 and CDR2 (germline): SGDLS, YYNGEE. This CDR3 region has 13 residues. V lost 5 bases to trimming and J lost 9 bases, with 16 bases between them. CDR3 residues: CASRGGSGATQYF. CDR3 sequence (DNA): TGTGCCAGCAGGGGGGGTAGTGGGGCGACGCAGTATTTT.

As to this clone: Its ends do not fully match the called genes, so a read error is possible. The rearrangement joins TRBV5-1 to TRBJ1-5; D is possibly TRBD1 (6 bases). The germline CDR1 and CDR2 sequences are SGHRS and YFSETQ. This CDR3 has 13 amino acids. In nucleotides, the CDR3 is TGCGCCAGCCGCTTGCAGGGGCTCCAGCCCCAGCATTTT. Translating it yields CASRLQGLQPQHF.

The genes are TRBV4-1 and TRBJ1-5, with D unclear. V was pared by 3 bases and J by 3 bases, with 18 bases between. The length of the CDR3 is 17 residues. Germline CDR1 is MGHRA and CDR2 is YSYEKL. CDR3 coding DNA: TGCGCCAGCAGCCAGGTGAGCACGGGTTTTCACAATCAGCCCCAGCATTTT. This codes for CASSQVSTGFHNQPQHF.

This clone turned up a few times. This chain connects TRBV5-6 to TRBJ2-1, with 13 bases matching TRBD2. The CDR3 runs 17 residues. The trim removed 0 bases at V and 3 bases at J, leaving 3 bases unmatched. CDR1 is SGHDT and CDR2 is YYEEEE in the germline V gene. CDR3 region: CASSLGTSGSVYNEQFF. In DNA form, the CDR3 reads TGTGCCAGCAGCTTGGGGACTAGCGGGAGCGTCTACAATGAGCAGTTCTTC. The whole variable domain, filled in from reference TRBV5-6 and TRBJ2-1, reads DAGVTQSPTHLIKTRGQQVTLRCSPKSGHDTVSWYQQALGQGPQFIFQYYEEEERQRGNFPDRFSGHQFPNYSSELNVNALLLGDSALYLCASSLGTSGSVYNEQFFGPGTRLTVL.

The chain employs TRBV6-5 and TRBJ1-6; D remains unclear. CDR3 length: 14 amino acids. V gave up 0 bases and J gave up 7 bases, with 7 bases separating them. Per germline, CDR1 MNHEY and CDR2 SVGAGI. CDR3 protein: CASSYSFVNSPLHF. DNA for the CDR3: TGTGCCAGCAGTTACTCTTTCGTGAATTCACCCCTCCACTTT.

The J gene is TRBJ2-1, the V gene TRBV30, with 10 bases lining up with TRBD2. V was pared by 1 base and J by 9 bases, with 24 bases of the junction left unmatched. In germline, CDR1 is GTSNPN, CDR2 SVGIG (reference sequence). The length of the CDR3 is 20 residues. This CDR3 reads CAWSGPRVSGGALRICEQFF. The DNA of the CDR3 is TGTGCCTGGAGTGGACCGCGTGTAAGCGGGGGGGCCTTACGTATTTGTGAGCAGTTCTTC.

V is TRBV5-4 and J is TRBJ2-5; 9 bases align to TRBD2. Per germline, CDR1 SGHNT and CDR2 YYREEE (reference sequence). Trimming cost V 1 base and J 4 bases; bases outside gene matches: 11. CDR3 size: 17 residues. The CDR3 loop reads CASSLQRGAGKGETQYF. The CDR3 DNA reads as TGTGCCAGCAGCTTGCAGCGGGGGGCCGGGAAAGGAGAGACCCAGTACTTC.

The gene calls are TRBV29-1 and TRBJ2-7; tentatively, D is TRBD2 (6 bases). Germline V gives CDR1 SQVTM, CDR2 ANQGSEA. The ends were cut back, 7 bases at V and 5 bases at J, with 18 bases in the middle. The CDR3 sequence is 13 residues long. CDR3 loop: CSGRKPGENEQYF. The CDR3 region has the DNA TGCAGCGGACGAAAACCGGGAGAGAACGAGCAGTACTTC.

This clone was seen a single time. The genes are TRBV14 and TRBJ2-7; TRBD1 matches at 9 bases. Germline trimming cut 6 bases from V and 5 bases from J; bases unmatched to any gene: 8. Germline CDR1 and CDR2: SGHDN and FVKESK. The CDR3 is made up of 14 amino acids. This CDR3 reads CASRSPRDRDEQYF. The CDR3, as DNA: TGTGCCAGCAGGTCCCCGAGGGACAGGGACGAGCAGTACTTC.

The gene calls are TRBV7-2 and TRBJ2-3, with a weak D call TRBD2 (5 bases). Trimming took off 2 bases at V and 2 bases at J, with 14 bases between the two ends. This CDR3 has 16 amino acids. CDR1 is SGHTA and CDR2 is FQGNSA in the germline V gene. CDR3 protein: CASSLTASGITDTQYF. In DNA, the CDR3 is TGTGCCAGCAGCTTAACGGCCAGCGGAATCACAGATACGCAGTATTTT. The variable domain in full, with the rest retrieved from reference TRBV7-2 and TRBJ2-3, is GAGVSQSPSNKVTEKGKDVELRCDPISGHTALYWYRQSLGQGLEFLIYFQGNSAPDKSGLPSDRFSAERTGGSVSTLTIQRTQQEDSAVYLCASSLTASGITDTQYFGPGTRLTVL.